This TCR beta chain was sequenced in a study of blood T cell repertoires in COVID-19. Study background: Samples representing acute and convalescent COVID-19 were sourced from the United States, Italy and Spain. The analysed material was cDNA or gDNA that came from T cells, B-cell-depleted T cells, or PBMCs.

Per the authors' pipeline: Quantification of nucleated cells was approximated via reference gene primer amplification. Sequenced by immunoSEQ multiplex PCR; TCRdb stores in-frame clones only, minus some. Clone size and the V and J calls come from that table; the DNA yielded D and trimming. The table records over 120,000 clones, about four fifths of them present only once. CDR3 size: 13 residues. V lost 2 bases and J lost 7; bases outside the gene matches: 2. Germline V gene sequence: CDR1 SGHTA, CDR2 FQGNSA. The sequenced sample was peripheral blood. This receptor was taken from a woman older than 75 with acute or convalescent COVID-19. The chain joins TRBV7-2 to TRBJ1-3; 7 nucleotides agree with TRBD1. The CDR3 sequence: CASSLQQGNTIYF. DNA for the CDR3: TGTGCCAGCAGCTTACAACAGGGGAACACCATATATTTT.